This T cell receptor (beta chain) was sequenced during a study of cytotoxic CD8 clonotypes in ibrutinib-treated CLL. Trimming removed 0 bases from V and 0 bases from J; junction bases left unmatched: 5. The CDR3 is 16 amino acids. Germline values: CDR1 SGHDT, CDR2 YYEEEE. Sequencing was performed with immunoSEQ multiplex PCR; in TCRdb, only in-frame clones are kept and a portion is missing. Counted here are 150,000 to 200,000 clones, about 88% occurring once; the ten biggest clones make up approximately 3%. Concerning this clone itself: Other DNA sequences in the same sample also yield this CDR3.

This rearrangement joins TRBV5-6 to TRBJ1-1, with 7 bases that match TRBD1. Material: PBMCs, obtained at disease progression, from a patient treated with ibrutinib. The clonotype originates from a human donor with chronic lymphocytic leukemia. For the CDR3, the DNA is TGTGCCAGCAGCTTGGACAGGGGAGACATGAACACTGAAGCTTTCTTT. This sequence encodes CASSLDRGDMNTEAFF. Variable domain in full (rest from reference TRBV5-6 and TRBJ1-1): DAGVTQSPTHLIKTRGQQVTLRCSPKSGHDTVSWYQQALGQGPQFIFQYYEEEERQRGNFPDRFSGHQFPNYSSELNVNALLLGDSALYLCASSLDRGDMNTEAFFGQGTRLTVV.